This passage covers 18 T cell receptor beta chains from one sample sequenced in a study of beta chain features in type 1 diabetes. The antigens for these receptors are not known. Isolated RNA was reverse transcribed in full, so expressed TCRB transcripts were sequenced. Generated by immunoSEQ multiplex PCR, the TCRdb table keeps only in-frame clones and is missing some. This table has about 300,000 clones, about 14% appearing once. Overall study results and limits: Researchers report that Type 1 diabetes patients had moderately but significantly shorter TCRB CDR3s across all four CD4+ subsets.

Material: naive CD4+ T cells from blood. The receptors stem from a woman aged 18-29 years with type 1 diabetes.

V is TRBV30 and J is TRBJ1-5, with unresolved D. This CDR3 comprises 13 residues. Trimming took off 0 bases at V and 3 bases at J, with 6 bases between the two ends. Germline V gives CDR1 GTSNPN, CDR2 SVGIG (reference sequence). The CDR3 loop reads CAWSVQNNQPQHF. CDR3 in DNA: TGTGCCTGGAGTGTACAGAACAATCAGCCCCAGCATTTT.

This clone was found a few times. The chain joins TRBV19 to TRBJ2-7, with 7 bases matching TRBD2. The CDR3 length is 15 residues. Per the germline V gene, CDR1 is LNHDA and CDR2 is SQIVND (reference sequence). V dropped 3 bases and J dropped 2; count of bases not matched to a gene: 7. This CDR3 is CASSITGGGAYEQYV. In DNA form, the CDR3 reads TGTGCCAGTAGTATCACGGGGGGTGGCGCCTACGAGCAGTACGTC.

This CDR3 is CAIRLGVAYEQYF. The DNA of the CDR3 is TGTGCCATCAGGCTAGGGGTGGCCTACGAGCAGTACTTC. The chain joins TRBV10-3 to TRBJ2-7; TRBD1 is a possible D gene (5 bases). Germline assignment: CDR1 ENHRY and CDR2 SYGVKD. The CDR3 contains 13 residues. V lost 6 bases and J lost 2, with 11 bases in between.

DNA for the CDR3: TGCGCCAGCAGCCAAGGGACAGGGGGCTATCAGCCCCAGCATTTT. This encodes CASSQGTGGYQPQHF. The chain links TRBV4-1 to TRBJ1-5; 11 nucleotides line up with TRBD1. The CDR3 covers 15 residues. With V trimmed by 1 base and J by 5 bases, 1 base remained unmatched. Germline CDR1 is MGHRA and CDR2 is YSYEKL.

The rearrangement joins TRBV7-2 to TRBJ2-3; D is unresolved. The length of the CDR3 is 13 residues. Trimming left V 5 bases short and J 2 bases short, with 8 bases between. From germline, CDR1 is SGHTA and CDR2 FQGNSA. For the CDR3, the DNA is TGTGCCAGCAGCGGCCCAACCACAGATACGCAGTATTTT. Translated: CASSGPTTDTQYF.

This chain uses TRBV5-1 with TRBJ2-7; TRBD1 matches at 9 bases. The junction had 5 bases not matched to a gene; V was cut back by 4 bases and J by 6 bases. There are 13 residues in the CDR3. CDR1 SGHRS and CDR2 YFSETQ come from the germline V gene. CDR3: CASSGQGLAEQYF. The CDR3, as DNA: TGCGCCAGCAGCGGACAGGGGTTAGCCGAGCAGTACTTC.

DNA for the CDR3: TGTGCCAGCAGCGTAAAGACAGGGGGTGAAGCTTTCTTT. The encoded protein is CASSVKTGGEAFF. V and J are TRBV9 and TRBJ1-1; 9 bases line up with TRBD1. Germline trimming cut 1 base from V and 7 bases from J; bases unmatched to any gene: 2. This CDR3 has 13 residues. Germline CDR1 SGDLS, CDR2 YYNGEE.

This clone was seen more than once but under ten times. This chain joins TRBV30 and TRBJ1-1; D gene uncertain. This CDR3 is 13 amino acids long. V lost 3 bases and J lost 5, with 13 bases in between. Germline CDR1 and CDR2: GTSNPN and SVGIG (reference sequence). The CDR3 protein is CAWSRLIRTEAFF. In DNA, the CDR3 is TGTGCCTGGAGCCGTCTCATTCGGACTGAAGCTTTCTTT.

The rearrangement joins TRBV30 to TRBJ1-5; no reliable D call. The germline gives CDR1 GTSNPN, CDR2 SVGIG (reference sequence). The CDR3 spans 15 residues. V lost 0 bases and J lost 1, with 10 bases in between. The CDR3 region has the DNA TGTGCCTGGAGTGTCGAGGGAAGGAGCAATCAGCCCCAGCATTTT. Protein product: CAWSVEGRSNQPQHF.

This chain joins TRBV7-2 and TRBJ2-5, with 7 positions matching TRBD1. Unmatched junction bases numbered 8, after V lost 6 bases and J lost 4 bases. Per the germline V gene, CDR1 is SGHTA and CDR2 is FQGNSA. The CDR3 has 14 amino acids. CDR3: CASSPGGSRETQYF. CDR3 DNA: TGTGCCAGCAGTCCAGGGGGTAGTAGAGAGACCCAGTACTTC. Together with reference TRBV7-2 and TRBJ2-5, the CDR3 gives the full variable domain: GAGVSQSPSNKVTEKGKDVELRCDPISGHTALYWYRQSLGQGLEFLIYFQGNSAPDKSGLPSDRFSAERTGGSVSTLTIQRTQQEDSAVYLCASSPGGSRETQYFGPGTRLLVL.

In this sample, this clone turned up a few times. V is TRBV5-1 and J is TRBJ2-5; weak D call: TRBD1 (6 bases). The CDR3 is 16 residues long. V shed 0 bases and J shed 1 base, with 13 bases lying between them. Germline V CDR1 and CDR2: SGHRS, YFSETQ. The CDR3 coding sequence is TGCGCCAGCAGCTTGGCCCTAACAGGGTTCCAAGAGACCCAGTACTTC. Translating gives CASSLALTGFQETQYF.

This clone showed up just a few times. The rearrangement uses TRBV11-2 and TRBJ1-1; 7 nucleotides line up with TRBD1. V gave up 3 bases and J gave up 0 bases; unmatched junction bases: 4. Germline values: CDR1 SGHAT, CDR2 FQNNGV. This CDR3 has 15 residues. In DNA, the CDR3 is TGTGCCAGCAGCTTTATGACAGGGATGAACACTGAAGCTTTCTTT. Translating gives CASSFMTGMNTEAFF. The whole variable domain, remainder taken from reference TRBV11-2 and TRBJ1-1, is EAGVAQSPRYKIIEKRQSVAFWCNPISGHATLYWYQQILGQGPKLLIQFQNNGVVDDSQLPKDRFSAERLKGVDSTLKIQPAKLEDSAVYLCASSFMTGMNTEAFFGQGTRLTVV.

This clone has more than one count but fewer than ten. The gene calls are TRBV5-1 and TRBJ2-1, with TRBD1 matching over 9 bases. The CDR3 loop spans 14 amino acids. Germline lookup yields CDR1 SGHRS and CDR2 YFSETQ. Trimming at V came to 0 bases and at J to 8 bases, leaving 3 bases not matched to a gene. In DNA, the CDR3 is TGCGCCAGCAGCTTGGCACAGGGGGCCGATGAGCAGTTCTTC. Its translation: CASSLAQGADEQFF.

This clone was detected only a few times. The chain links TRBV21-1 to TRBJ1-1; the table names TRBD1, a call not compared with the DNA. TRBV21-1 is a recognized pseudogene. This CDR3 has 16 amino acids. The CDR3 nucleotides read TGTGCCAGCAGCAAAGAGAGGACAGGGGACGACCCTGAAGCTTTCTTT. It yields the protein CASSKERTGDDPEAFF.

The V gene is TRBV27, the J gene TRBJ1-5, with D possibly TRBD1 on 6 matching bases. V dropped 5 bases and J dropped 7 bases, with 21 bases sitting between them. This CDR3 is built from 16 residues. Germline V gene data show CDR1 as MNHEY and CDR2 as SMNVEV (reference sequence). CDR3 DNA sequence: TGTGCCAGCAGTCCCAGCCAGGGGACGCTGGTACAGCCCCAGCATTTT. This gives the protein CASSPSQGTLVQPQHF.

J is TRBJ2-4 and V is TRBV28; TRBD1 matches at 8 bases. CDR1 and CDR2 (germline): MDHEN, SYDVKM. The CDR3 runs to 16 residues. V dropped 6 bases and J dropped 2; count of bases not matched to a gene: 9. The DNA for the CDR3 is TGTGCCAGCAGCTTACCGGGACAGGCGACCAAAAACATTCAGTACTTC. Its translation is CASSLPGQATKNIQYF.

This clone occurred a few times. The V call is TRBV19, the J call TRBJ2-7, with 9 bases aligning to TRBD2. CDR1 is LNHDA and CDR2 is SQIVND in the germline V gene (reference sequence). The CDR3 loop spans 16 amino acids. Trimming cost V 5 bases and J 6 bases; bases outside gene matches: 14. Written as DNA, the CDR3 is TGTGCCAGTAGTCCGAGACTAGCGGCGTCCTTATGCGAGCAGTACGTC. Amino acid sequence: CASSPRLAASLCEQYV.

The chain joins TRBV30 to TRBJ2-1; 9 bases line up with TRBD1. Germline CDR1 and CDR2: GTSNPN and SVGIG (reference sequence). The CDR3 sequence is 15 residues long. The V gene end was trimmed by 4 bases and the J gene end by 6 bases; junction bases not matched to a gene: 10. CDR3 residues: CAWNRGRGLGNEQFF. CDR3 in DNA: TGTGCCTGGAACAGGGGGCGAGGATTGGGCAATGAGCAGTTCTTC.